This TCR beta chain was identified in a study of blood T cell repertoires in COVID-19 (dated by TCRdb to between 2020 and 2021). Background on the whole study: The collaborator samples originated in the United States, Italy and Spain and spanned the acute and convalescent phases of COVID-19. The material from the prospective study consisted of cDNA or gDNA derived from T cells, B-cell-depleted T cells, or PBMCs. Deeply sampled blood TCRbeta repertoires from subjects exposed to, actively infected with, or recovered from COVID-19 were included in the dataset. The repertoires were released in a freely available public database meant as a resource for research on the immune response to SARS-CoV-2. Samples were obtained from the ongoing ImmuneRACE study (first 160 participants) and from 1,254 subjects provided by 6 global collaborators. The sample metadata nearly always contained a de-identified subject ID, COVID-19 status, age in years and sex. Where available, HLA class I and class II types were taken from metadata supplied by the sample provider and were not determined by assay-based typing.

V sheds 4 bases and J sheds 7 bases, leaving 10 bases between their ends. The germline V gene yields SQVTM for CDR1 and ANQGSEA for CDR2. There are 12 amino acids in the CDR3, from cysteine to phenylalanine inclusive. Only the CDR3 portion is preserved as DNA: 36 bases, with reading frame beginning at the first base. Collaborating institutions collected whole blood in K2EDTA tubes following their own protocols. Collaborator samples were shipped for TCRbeta analysis as frozen whole blood, isolated PBMCs, or DNA extracted from either sample type. TCRbeta CDR3 regions were amplified from genomic DNA by means of the immunoSEQ Assay, a bias-controlled multiplex PCR. Turning to the authors' computational methods: The number of nucleated cells in each sample was estimated from the amplification of reference gene primers within the assay. Sequence reads were collapsed and filtered to measure the absolute abundance of every unique TCRbeta CDR3 rearrangement. For each sample, productive Simpson clonality was calculated as the square root of Simpson's diversity index over productive rearrangements. TCRdb provides this immuneACCESS table in a form limited to in-frame rearrangements. Some clones are lacking; in checked studies, under half of them reflect an unresolved V gene, and why the rest are absent is not known. V and J calls and clone size come straight from that table; D and trimming were deduced from the DNA. The sample table records more than 120,000 clones; around 87% of these occur just once. The leading ten clones occupy 8.6% of the sample.

Here is what the overall study found, with its caveats: How much clinical and demographic metadata was included differed by source and by participant, and the metadata was provided uncurated.

There are a few counts of this clone. No antigen is known for it. Per-base qualities were not stored, and no clone one base away is much larger. The sequencing input was peripheral blood. This TCR was sampled from a woman in her forties or fifties with active or convalescent COVID-19. The chain was built from TRBV29-1 and TRBJ1-4; matching of 6 bases hints at TRBD1 as the D gene. The nucleotides read TGCAGCGTTGTCATAGGGGGTGAAAAACTGTTTTTT. Its coded protein is CSVVIGGEKLFF.